This T cell receptor beta chain derives from a study of CD8 T cells in ankylosing spondylitis. Construction of TCR beta libraries was performed using quantitative 5'-RACE with molecular barcodes. TCRdb called the 5' RACE reads again in MiXCR, with one record for every CDR3 protein. The table lists about 390,000 distinct CDR3 sequences, 20% to 25% of them singletons. Whole-study results and caveats: Previous work reported some of these motif variants in the synovial fluid and blood of reactive arthritis. Made up of about eight highly homologous variants, a TCR beta motif appeared characteristic of ankylosing spondylitis blood.

CDR3 size: 14 residues. In germline, CDR1 is DFQATT, CDR2 SNEGSKA (reference sequence). The V gene end was trimmed by 6 bases and the J gene end by 6 bases; junction bases not matched to a gene: 9. Regarding this clonotype: Antigen specificity is unknown.

The TCR was taken from a male donor with ankylosing spondylitis. V usage is TRBV20-1 and J usage is TRBJ2-1, with TRBD2 identical over 9 bases. Input material: blood, either unsorted or a sorted T cell fraction (not recorded which). This chain's CDR3 is CSASSGSVSNEQFF. The DNA for the CDR3 is TGCAGTGCAAGTAGCGGGAGTGTATCCAATGAGCAGTTCTTC.